What follows describes a single T cell receptor beta chain. This sample was included in a study of blood T cell repertoires in COVID-19. Study background: Researchers got acute and convalescent COVID-19 samples from the United States, Italy and Spain. The analysed material was cDNA or gDNA that came from T cells, B-cell-depleted T cells, or PBMCs.

The length of the CDR3 is 16 residues. The germline V gene encodes CDR1 SGDLS and CDR2 YYNGEE. Trimming cost V 4 bases and J 7 bases; bases outside gene matches: 8. Per the authors' pipeline: Estimated nucleated cell counts came from reference gene primer amplification. Sequencing used immunoSEQ multiplex PCR; TCRdb keeps in-frame clones, though not all of them. V and J calls plus clone size are reproduced from that table; the DNA served to infer D and trimming. Among 350,000 to 450,000 clones listed, 85% were seen once. The sequence was obtained from a woman between 18 and 30 years old with acute or convalescent COVID-19. This chain joins TRBV9 and TRBJ1-6; TRBD1 agrees at 10 bases. Sequences were obtained from peripheral blood. CDR3 in DNA: TGTGCCAGCAGCCCCGACAGGGGGCCCCCAAATTCACCCCTCCACTTT. It yields the protein CASSPDRGPPNSPLHF. Filled out from reference TRBV9 and TRBJ1-6, the complete variable domain reads DSGVTQTPKHLITATGQRVTLRCSPRSGDLSVYWYQQSLDQGLQFLIQYYNGEERAKGNILERFSAQQFPDLHSELNLSSLELGDSALYFCASSPDRGPPNSPLHFGNGTRLTVT.